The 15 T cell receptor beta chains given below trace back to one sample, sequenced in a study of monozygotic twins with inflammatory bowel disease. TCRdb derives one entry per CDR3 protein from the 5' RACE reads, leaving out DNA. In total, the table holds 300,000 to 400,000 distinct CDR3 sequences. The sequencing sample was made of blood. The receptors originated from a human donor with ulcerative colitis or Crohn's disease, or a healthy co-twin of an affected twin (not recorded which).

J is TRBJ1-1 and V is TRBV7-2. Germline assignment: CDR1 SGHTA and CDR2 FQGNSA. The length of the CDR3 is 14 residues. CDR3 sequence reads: CASSLGRHNTEAFF.

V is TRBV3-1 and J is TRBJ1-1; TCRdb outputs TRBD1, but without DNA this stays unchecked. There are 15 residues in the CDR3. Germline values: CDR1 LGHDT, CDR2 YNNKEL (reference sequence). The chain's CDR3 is CASSQAGYSNTEAFF.

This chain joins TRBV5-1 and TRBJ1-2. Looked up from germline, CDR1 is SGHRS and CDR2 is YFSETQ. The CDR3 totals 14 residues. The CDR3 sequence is CASSLDGRERGYTF.

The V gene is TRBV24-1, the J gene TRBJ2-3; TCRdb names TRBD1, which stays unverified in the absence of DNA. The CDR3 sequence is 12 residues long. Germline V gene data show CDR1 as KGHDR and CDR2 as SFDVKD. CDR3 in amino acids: CATGGSVDTQYF.

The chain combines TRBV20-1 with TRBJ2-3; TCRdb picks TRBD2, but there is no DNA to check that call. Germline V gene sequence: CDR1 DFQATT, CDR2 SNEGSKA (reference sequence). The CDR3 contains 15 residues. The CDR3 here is CSAPRTSGYTDTQYF.

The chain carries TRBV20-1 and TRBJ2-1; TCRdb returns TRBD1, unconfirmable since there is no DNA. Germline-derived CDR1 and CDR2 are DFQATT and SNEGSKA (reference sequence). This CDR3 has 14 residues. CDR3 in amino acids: CSARVGTGGYEQFF.

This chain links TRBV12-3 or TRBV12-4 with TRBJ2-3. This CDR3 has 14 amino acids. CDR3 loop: CASSLGGNGIWQYF.

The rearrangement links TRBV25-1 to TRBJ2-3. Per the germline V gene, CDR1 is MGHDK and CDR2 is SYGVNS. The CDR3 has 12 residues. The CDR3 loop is CASSDAGGTQYF. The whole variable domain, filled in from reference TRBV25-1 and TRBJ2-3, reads EADIYQTPRYLVIGTGKKITLECSQTMGHDKMYWYQQDPGMELHLIHYSYGVNSTEKGDLSSESTVSRIRTEHFPLTLESARPSHTSQYLCASSDAGGTQYFGPGTRLTVL.

This chain's CDR3 is CASSRTGTKSYEQYF. The chain uses TRBV5-1 and TRBJ2-7; TCRdb's D gene call, TRBD1, goes unchecked for lack of DNA. CDR1 is SGHRS, CDR2 YFSETQ, per germline. This CDR3 region has 15 residues.

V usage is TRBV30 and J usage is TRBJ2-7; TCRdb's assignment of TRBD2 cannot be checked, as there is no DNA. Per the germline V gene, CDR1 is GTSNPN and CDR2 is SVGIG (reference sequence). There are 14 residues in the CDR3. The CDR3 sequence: CAWSPGGGRYEQYF.

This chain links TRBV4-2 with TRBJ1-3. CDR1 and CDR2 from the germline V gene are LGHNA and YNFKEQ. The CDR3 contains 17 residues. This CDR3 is CASSRISGQGSGNTIYF.

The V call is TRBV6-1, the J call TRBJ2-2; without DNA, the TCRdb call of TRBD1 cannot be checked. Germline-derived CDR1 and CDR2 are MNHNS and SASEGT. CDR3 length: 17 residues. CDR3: CASSPRASGGNTGELFF.

CDR3 residues: CATSGLKEQFF. The rearrangement joins TRBV24-1 to TRBJ2-1. The CDR3 length is 11 residues. Germline V lookup: CDR1 KGHDR, CDR2 SFDVKD.

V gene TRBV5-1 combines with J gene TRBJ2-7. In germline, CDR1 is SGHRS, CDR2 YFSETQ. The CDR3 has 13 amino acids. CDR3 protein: CASSFQISYEQYF.

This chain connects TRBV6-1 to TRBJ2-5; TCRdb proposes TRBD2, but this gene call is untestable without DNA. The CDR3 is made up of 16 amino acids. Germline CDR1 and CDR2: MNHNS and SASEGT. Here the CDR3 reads CASKPRTSGRQETQYF.